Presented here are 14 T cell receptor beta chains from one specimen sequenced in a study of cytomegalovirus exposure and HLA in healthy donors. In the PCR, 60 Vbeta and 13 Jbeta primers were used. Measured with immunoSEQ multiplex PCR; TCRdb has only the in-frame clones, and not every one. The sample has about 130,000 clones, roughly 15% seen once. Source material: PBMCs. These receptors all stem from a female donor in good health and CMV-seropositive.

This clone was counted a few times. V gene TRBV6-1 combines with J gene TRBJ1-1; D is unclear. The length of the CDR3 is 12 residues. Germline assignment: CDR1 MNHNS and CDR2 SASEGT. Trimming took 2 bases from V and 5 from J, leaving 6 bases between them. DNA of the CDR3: TGTGCCAGCAGTGAACCCCCTACTGAAGCTTTCTTT. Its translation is CASSEPPTEAFF.

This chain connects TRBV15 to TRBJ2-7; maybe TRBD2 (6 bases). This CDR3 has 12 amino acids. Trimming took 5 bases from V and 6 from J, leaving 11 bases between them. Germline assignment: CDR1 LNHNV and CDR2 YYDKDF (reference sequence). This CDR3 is CATSLTGVEQYF. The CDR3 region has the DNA TGTGCCACCAGCCTGACGGGGGTCGAGCAGTACTTC.

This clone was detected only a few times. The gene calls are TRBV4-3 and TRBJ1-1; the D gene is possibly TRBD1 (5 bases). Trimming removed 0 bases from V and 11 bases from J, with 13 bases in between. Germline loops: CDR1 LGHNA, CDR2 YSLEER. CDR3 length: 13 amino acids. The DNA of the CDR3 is TGCGCCAGCAGCCAAGAAGACAGTACGAGGGCTTTCTTT. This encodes CASSQEDSTRAFF.

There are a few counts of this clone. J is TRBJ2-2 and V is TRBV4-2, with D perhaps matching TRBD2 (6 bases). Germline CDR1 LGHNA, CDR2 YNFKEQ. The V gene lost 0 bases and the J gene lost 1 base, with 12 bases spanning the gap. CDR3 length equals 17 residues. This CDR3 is CASSQESLAWNTGELFF. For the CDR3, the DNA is TGTGCCAGCAGCCAAGAGTCCCTAGCGTGGAACACCGGGGAGCTGTTTTTT.

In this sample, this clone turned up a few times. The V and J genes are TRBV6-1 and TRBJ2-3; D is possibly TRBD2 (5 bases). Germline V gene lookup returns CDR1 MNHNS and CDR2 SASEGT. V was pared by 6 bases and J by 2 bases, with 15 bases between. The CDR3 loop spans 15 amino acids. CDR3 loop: CASSDPWGATDTQYF. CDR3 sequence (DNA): TGTGCCAGCAGCGACCCATGGGGAGCCACAGATACGCAGTATTTT.

The CDR3 protein is CASSQDRGGKINYGYTF. CDR3 sequence (DNA): TGTGCCAGCAGCCAAGATCGGGGGGGAAAGATAAACTATGGCTACACCTTC. The V gene is TRBV4-2, the J gene TRBJ1-2; weak D call: TRBD1 (5 bases). Germline CDR1 LGHNA, CDR2 YNFKEQ. There are 17 residues in the CDR3. With 0 bases removed from V and 2 bases from J, the gap between germline ends came to 16 bases.

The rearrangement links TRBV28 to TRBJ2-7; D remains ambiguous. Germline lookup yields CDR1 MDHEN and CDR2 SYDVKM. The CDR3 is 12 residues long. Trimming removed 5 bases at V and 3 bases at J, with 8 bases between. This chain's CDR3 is CASSSGSYEQYF. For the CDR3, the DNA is TGTGCCAGCAGTAGTGGTAGCTACGAGCAGTACTTC. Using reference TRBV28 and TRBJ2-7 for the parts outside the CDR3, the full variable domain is DVKVTQSSRYLVKRTGEKVFLECVQDMDHENMFWYRQDPGLGLRLIYFSYDVKMKEKGDIPEGYSVSREKKERFSLILESASTNQTSMYLCASSSGSYEQYFGPGTRLTVT.

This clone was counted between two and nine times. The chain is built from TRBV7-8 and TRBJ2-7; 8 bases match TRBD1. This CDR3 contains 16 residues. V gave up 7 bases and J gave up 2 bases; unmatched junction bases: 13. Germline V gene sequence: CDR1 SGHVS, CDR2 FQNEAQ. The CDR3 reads CASTRRRDRSTYEQYF. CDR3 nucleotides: TGTGCCAGCACCCGACGCCGGGACAGGAGCACCTACGAGCAGTACTTC.

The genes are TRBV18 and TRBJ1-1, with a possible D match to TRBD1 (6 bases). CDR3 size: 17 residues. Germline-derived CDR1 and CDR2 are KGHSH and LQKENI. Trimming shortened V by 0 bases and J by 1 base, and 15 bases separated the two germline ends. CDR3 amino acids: CASSPPPGGAGNTEAFF. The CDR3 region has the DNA TGTGCCAGCTCACCACCCCCTGGGGGGGCAGGGAACACTGAAGCTTTCTTT.

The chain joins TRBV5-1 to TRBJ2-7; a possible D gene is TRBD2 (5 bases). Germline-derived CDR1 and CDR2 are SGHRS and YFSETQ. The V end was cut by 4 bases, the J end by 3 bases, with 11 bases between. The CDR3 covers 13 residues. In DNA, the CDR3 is TGCGCCAGCAGCCCGGGGATGTTCTACGAGCAGTACTTC. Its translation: CASSPGMFYEQYF. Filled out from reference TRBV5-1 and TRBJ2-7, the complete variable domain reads KAGVTQTPRYLIKTRGQQVTLSCSPISGHRSVSWYQQTPGQGLQFLFEYFSETQRNKGNFPGRFSGRQFSNSRSEMNVSTLELGDSALYLCASSPGMFYEQYFGPGTRLTVT.

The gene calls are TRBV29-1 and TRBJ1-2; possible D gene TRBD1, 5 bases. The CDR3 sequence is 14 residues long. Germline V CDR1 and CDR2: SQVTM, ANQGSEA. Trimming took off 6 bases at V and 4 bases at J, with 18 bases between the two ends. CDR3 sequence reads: CSVAGRAEGYGYTF. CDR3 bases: TGCAGCGTGGCGGGACGGGCCGAGGGCTATGGCTACACCTTC. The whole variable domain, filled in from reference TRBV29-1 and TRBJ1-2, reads SAVISQKPSRDICQRGTSLTIQCQVDSQVTMMFWYRQQPGQSLTLIATANQGSEATYESGFVIDKFPISRPNLTFSTLTVSNMSPEDSSIYLCSVAGRAEGYGYTFGSGTRLTVV.

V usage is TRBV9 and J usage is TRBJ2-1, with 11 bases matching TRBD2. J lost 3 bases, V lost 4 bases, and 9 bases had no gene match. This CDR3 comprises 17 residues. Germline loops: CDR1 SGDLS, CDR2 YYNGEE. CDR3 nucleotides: TGTGCCAGCAGCCCTCAGGCGGGACTAGCGGTCTACAATGAGCAGTTCTTC. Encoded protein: CASSPQAGLAVYNEQFF.

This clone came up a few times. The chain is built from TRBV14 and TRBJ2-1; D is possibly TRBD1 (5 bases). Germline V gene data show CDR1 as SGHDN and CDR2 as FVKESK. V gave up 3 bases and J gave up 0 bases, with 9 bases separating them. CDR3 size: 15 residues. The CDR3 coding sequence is TGTGCCAGCAGCCAGAGACAGAGCTCCTACAATGAGCAGTTCTTC. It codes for CASSQRQSSYNEQFF.

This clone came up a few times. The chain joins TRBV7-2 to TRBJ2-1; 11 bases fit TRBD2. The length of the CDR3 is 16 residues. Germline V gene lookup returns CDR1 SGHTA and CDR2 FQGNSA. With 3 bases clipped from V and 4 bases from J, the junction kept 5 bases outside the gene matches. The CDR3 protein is CASSFLAGGAYNEQFF. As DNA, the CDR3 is TGTGCCAGCAGCTTTCTAGCGGGGGGAGCATACAATGAGCAGTTCTTC.